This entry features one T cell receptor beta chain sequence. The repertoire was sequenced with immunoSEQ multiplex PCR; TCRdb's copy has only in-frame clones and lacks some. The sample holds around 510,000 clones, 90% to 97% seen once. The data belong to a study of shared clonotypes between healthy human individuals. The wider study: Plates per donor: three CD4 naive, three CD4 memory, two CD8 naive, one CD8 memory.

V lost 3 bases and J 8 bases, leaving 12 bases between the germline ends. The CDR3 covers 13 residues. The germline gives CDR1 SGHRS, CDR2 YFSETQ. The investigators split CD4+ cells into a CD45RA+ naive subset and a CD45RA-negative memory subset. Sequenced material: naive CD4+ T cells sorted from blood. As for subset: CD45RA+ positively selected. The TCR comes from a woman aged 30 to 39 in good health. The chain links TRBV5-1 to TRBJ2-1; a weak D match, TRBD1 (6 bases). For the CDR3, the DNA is TGCGCCAGCAGCTCGCACAGGGCCGATGAGCAGTTCTTC. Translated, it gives CASSSHRADEQFF.